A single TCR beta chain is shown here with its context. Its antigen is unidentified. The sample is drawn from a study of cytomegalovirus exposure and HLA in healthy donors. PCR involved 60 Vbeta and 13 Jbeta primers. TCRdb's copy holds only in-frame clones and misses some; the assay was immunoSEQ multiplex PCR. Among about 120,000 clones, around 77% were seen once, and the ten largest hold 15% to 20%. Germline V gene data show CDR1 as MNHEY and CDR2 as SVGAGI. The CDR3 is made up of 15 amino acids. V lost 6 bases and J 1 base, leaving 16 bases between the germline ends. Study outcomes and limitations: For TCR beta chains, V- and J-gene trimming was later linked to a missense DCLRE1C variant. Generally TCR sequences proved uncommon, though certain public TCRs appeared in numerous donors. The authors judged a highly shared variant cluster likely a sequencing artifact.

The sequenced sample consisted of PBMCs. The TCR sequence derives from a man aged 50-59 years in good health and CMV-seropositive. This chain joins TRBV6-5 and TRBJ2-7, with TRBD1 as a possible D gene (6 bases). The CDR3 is CASSLDSRSSYEQYF. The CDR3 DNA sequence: TGTGCCAGCAGCCTGGACAGCCGTAGTTCCTACGAGCAGTACTTC.